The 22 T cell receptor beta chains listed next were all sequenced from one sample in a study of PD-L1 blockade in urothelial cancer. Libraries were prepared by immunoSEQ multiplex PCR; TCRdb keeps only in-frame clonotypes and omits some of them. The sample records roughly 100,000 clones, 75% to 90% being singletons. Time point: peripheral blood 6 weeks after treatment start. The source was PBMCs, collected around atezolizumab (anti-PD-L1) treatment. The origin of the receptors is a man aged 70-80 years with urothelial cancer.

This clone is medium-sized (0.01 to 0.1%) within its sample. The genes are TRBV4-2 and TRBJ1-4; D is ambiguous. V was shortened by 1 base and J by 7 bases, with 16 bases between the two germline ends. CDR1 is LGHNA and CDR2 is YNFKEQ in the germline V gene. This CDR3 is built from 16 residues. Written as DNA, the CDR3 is TGTGCCAGCAGCCAAGCCGCCCGGTTGATTGGTGAAAAACTGTTTTTT. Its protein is CASSQAARLIGEKLFF.

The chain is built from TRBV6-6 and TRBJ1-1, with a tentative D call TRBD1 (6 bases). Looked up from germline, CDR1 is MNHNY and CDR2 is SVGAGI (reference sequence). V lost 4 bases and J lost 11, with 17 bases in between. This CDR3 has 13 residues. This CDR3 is CASSSTQGREAFF. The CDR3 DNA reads TGTGCCAGCAGTTCTACACAGGGTCGAGAGGCTTTCTTT.

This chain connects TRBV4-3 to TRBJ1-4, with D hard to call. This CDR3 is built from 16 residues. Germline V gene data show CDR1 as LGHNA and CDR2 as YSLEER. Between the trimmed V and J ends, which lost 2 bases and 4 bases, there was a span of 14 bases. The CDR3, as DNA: TGCGCCAGCAGCCAAAGCTTGGGCGAGGGTAATGAAAAACTGTTTTTT. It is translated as CASSQSLGEGNEKLFF.

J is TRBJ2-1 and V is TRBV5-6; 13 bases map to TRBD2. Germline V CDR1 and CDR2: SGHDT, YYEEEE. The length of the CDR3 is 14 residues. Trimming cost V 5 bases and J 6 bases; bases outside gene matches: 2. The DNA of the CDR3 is TGTGCCAGCAGTCGGACTAGCGGGGGCAATGAGCAGTTCTTC. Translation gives CASSRTSGGNEQFF.

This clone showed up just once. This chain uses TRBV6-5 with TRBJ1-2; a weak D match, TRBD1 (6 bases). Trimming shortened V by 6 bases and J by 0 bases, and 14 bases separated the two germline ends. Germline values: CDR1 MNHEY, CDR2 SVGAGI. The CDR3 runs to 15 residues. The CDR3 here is CASRTAGQPNYGYTF. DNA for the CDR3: TGTGCCAGCAGAACCGCAGGACAGCCTAACTATGGCTACACCTTC.

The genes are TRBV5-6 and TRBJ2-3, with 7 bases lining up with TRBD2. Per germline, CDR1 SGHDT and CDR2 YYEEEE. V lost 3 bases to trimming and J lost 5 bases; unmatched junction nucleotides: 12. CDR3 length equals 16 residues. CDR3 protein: CASSYRLAGGGDTQYF. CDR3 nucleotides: TGTGCCAGCAGCTACCGACTAGCTGGGGGTGGAGATACGCAGTATTTT. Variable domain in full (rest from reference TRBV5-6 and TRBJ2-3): DAGVTQSPTHLIKTRGQQVTLRCSPKSGHDTVSWYQQALGQGPQFIFQYYEEEERQRGNFPDRFSGHQFPNYSSELNVNALLLGDSALYLCASSYRLAGGGDTQYFGPGTRLTVL.

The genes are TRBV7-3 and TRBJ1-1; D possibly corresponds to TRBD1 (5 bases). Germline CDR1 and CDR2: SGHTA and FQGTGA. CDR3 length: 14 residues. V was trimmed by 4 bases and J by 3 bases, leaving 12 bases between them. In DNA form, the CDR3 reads TGTGCCAGCAGCTCCCAGGGTGGTGACACTGAAGCTTTCTTT. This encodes CASSSQGGDTEAFF.

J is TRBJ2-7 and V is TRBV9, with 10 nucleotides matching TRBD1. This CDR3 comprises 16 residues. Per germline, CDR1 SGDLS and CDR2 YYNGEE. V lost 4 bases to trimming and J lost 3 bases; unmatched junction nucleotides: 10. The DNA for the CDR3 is TGTGCCAGCAGCCCTCCCTTGGGACAGGGGTACTACGAGCAGTACTTC. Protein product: CASSPPLGQGYYEQYF.

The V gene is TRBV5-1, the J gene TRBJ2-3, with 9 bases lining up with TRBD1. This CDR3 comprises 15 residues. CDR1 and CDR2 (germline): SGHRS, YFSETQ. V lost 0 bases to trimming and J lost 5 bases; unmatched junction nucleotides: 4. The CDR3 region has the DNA TGCGCCAGCAGCTTGGACAGGGGGCTTGAAGATACGCAGTATTTT. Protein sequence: CASSLDRGLEDTQYF.

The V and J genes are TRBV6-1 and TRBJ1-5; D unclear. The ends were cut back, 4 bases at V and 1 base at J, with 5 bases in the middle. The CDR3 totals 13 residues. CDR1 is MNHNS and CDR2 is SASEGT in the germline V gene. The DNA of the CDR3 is TGTGCCAGCAGTGGGGCAAGCAATCAGCCCCAGCATTTT. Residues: CASSGASNQPQHF.

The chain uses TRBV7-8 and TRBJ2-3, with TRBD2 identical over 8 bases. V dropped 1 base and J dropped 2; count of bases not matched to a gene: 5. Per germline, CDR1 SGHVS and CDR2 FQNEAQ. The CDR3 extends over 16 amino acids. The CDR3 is CASSLVTSGNTDTQYF. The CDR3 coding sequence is TGTGCCAGCAGCTTAGTCACTAGCGGAAACACAGATACGCAGTATTTT.

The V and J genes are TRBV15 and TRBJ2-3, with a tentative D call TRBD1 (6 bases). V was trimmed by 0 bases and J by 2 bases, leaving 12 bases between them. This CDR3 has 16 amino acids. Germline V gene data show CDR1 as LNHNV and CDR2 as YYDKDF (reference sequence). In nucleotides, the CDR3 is TGTGCCACCAGCAGAGAGACAGGTCGCCTCACAGATACGCAGTATTTT. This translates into CATSRETGRLTDTQYF.

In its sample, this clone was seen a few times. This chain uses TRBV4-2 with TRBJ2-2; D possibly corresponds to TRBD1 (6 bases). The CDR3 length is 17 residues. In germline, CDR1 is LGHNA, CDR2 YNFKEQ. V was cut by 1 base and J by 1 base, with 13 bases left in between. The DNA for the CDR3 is TGTGCCAGCAGCCAAGCACCACAGGGTTTGAACACCGGGGAGCTGTTTTTT. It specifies CASSQAPQGLNTGELFF.

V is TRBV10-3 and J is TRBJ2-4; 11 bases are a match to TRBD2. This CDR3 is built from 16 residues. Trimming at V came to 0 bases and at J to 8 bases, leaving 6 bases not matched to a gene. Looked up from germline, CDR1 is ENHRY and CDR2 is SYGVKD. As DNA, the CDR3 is TGTGCCATCAGTGAGTCGACTAGCGGGAAATCCCACATTCAGTACTTC. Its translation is CAISESTSGKSHIQYF.

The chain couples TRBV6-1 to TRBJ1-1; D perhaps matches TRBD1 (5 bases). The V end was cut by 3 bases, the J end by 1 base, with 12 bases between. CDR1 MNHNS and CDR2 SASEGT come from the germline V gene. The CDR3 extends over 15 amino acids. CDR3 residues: CASSDLRQGNTEAFF. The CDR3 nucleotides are TGTGCCAGCAGTGACCTAAGGCAGGGGAACACTGAAGCTTTCTTT.

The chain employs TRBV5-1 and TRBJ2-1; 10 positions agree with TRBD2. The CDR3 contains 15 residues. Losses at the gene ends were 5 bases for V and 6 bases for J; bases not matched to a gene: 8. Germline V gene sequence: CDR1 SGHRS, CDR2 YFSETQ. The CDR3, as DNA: TGCGCCAGCAGACCCCCCGGGACTAGCGCCAATGAGCAGTTCTTC. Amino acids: CASRPPGTSANEQFF.

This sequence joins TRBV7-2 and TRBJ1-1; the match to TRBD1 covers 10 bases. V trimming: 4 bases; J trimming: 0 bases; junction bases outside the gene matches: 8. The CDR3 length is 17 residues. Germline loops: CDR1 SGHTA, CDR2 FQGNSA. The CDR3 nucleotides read TGTGCCAGCAGCTCTTCAGGACAGGGGGGCATGAACACTGAAGCTTTCTTT. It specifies CASSSSGQGGMNTEAFF.

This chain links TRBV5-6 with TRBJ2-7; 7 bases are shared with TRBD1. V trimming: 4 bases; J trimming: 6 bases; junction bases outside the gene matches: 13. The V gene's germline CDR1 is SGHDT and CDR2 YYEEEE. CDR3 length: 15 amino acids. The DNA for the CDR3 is TGTGCCAGCAGCGCATTGGGACAGCGTCTCGGCGAGCAGTACTTC. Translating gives CASSALGQRLGEQYF.

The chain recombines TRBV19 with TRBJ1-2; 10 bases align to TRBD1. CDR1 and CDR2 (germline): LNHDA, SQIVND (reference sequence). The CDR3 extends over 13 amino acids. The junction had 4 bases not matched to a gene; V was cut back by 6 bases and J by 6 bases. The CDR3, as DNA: TGTGCCAGTAGCGACAGGGGGCTTGATGGCTACACCTTC. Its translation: CASSDRGLDGYTF.

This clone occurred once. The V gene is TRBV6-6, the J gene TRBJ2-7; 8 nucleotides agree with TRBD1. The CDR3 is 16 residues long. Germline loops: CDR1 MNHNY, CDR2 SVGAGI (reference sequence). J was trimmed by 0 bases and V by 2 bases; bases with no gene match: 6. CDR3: CASSYLGQVSSYEQYF. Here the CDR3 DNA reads TGTGCCAGCAGTTACCTGGGACAGGTTAGCTCCTACGAGCAGTACTTC.

As DNA, the CDR3 is TGTGCCAGCAGTGAGGAGGGACAGAATAATTCACCCCTCCACTTT. The encoded protein is CASSEEGQNNSPLHF. The gene calls are TRBV2 and TRBJ1-6, with TRBD1 identical over 7 bases. V lost 3 bases, J lost 5 bases, and 4 bases stayed unmatched. This CDR3 spans 15 amino acids. Germline V gives CDR1 SNHLY, CDR2 FYNNEI.

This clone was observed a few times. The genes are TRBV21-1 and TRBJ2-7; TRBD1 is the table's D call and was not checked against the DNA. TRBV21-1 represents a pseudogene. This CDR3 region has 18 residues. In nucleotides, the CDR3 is TGTGCCAGCAGCAGAGAAAGCGTGGGACAGTTTTTTTCCTACGAGCAGTACTTC. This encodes CASSRESVGQFFSYEQYF.